The 8 T cell receptor beta chains below come from one sample, sequenced in a study of blood T cell repertoires in COVID-19. The assay was immunoSEQ multiplex PCR, and TCRdb's table has in-frame clones only and misses some. The sample contains tens of thousands of clones, around 83% of which appear only once. Sequenced sample: peripheral blood. Receptor source: a man aged 60 to 75 with active or convalescent COVID-19.

The CDR3 bases are TGTGCCAGCTCACCCGGGATCGGGGACAGGGCTCACCCGCAAATTGGCGAGCAGTACGTC. The encoded protein is CASSPGIGDRAHPQIGEQYV. The chain uses TRBV18 and TRBJ2-7; TRBD1 agrees at 9 bases. V lost 3 bases, J lost 6 bases, and 24 bases stayed unmatched. The CDR3 loop spans 20 amino acids. The germline V gene has CDR1 KGHSH and CDR2 LQKENI.

The chain couples TRBV6-1 to TRBJ2-5; no clear D. This CDR3 has 11 amino acids. Trimming took 3 bases from V and 4 from J, leaving 3 bases between them. Germline V gene data show CDR1 as MNHNS and CDR2 as SASEGT. CDR3: CASSDRETQYF. The CDR3 DNA reads as TGTGCCAGCAGTGATCGAGAGACCCAGTACTTC.

V is TRBV2 and J is TRBJ1-6, with D unresolved. This CDR3 spans 12 amino acids. Per the germline V gene, CDR1 is SNHLY and CDR2 is FYNNEI. The germline V and J ends were trimmed by 2 bases and 14 bases, with 10 bases remaining between them. The CDR3 bases are TGTGCCAGCAGTGAAAACGAGTGGTCCCTCCACTTT. Translating it yields CASSENEWSLHF. The whole variable domain, remainder taken from reference TRBV2 and TRBJ1-6, is EPEVTQTPSHQVTQMGQEVILRCVPISNHLYFYWYRQILGQKVEFLVSFYNNEISEKSEIFDDQFSVERPDGSNFTLKIRSTKLEDSAMYFCASSENEWSLHFGNGTRLTVT.

This clone occurred a few times. The chain joins TRBV12-5 to TRBJ1-5; 9 bases match TRBD1. Germline V gives CDR1 LGHNT, CDR2 FRNRAP. J gave up 6 bases and V 1 base, and 1 base lay outside the gene matches. This CDR3 is 14 amino acids long. The CDR3 bases are TGTGCTAGTGGTTTGGGACAGGGGGGTCAGCCCCAGCATTTT. Its translation: CASGLGQGGQPQHF.

This chain connects TRBV12-3 or TRBV12-4 to TRBJ2-5; no reliable D call. V was trimmed by 6 bases and J by 1 base, leaving 6 bases between them. There are 12 residues in the CDR3. CDR3 coding DNA: TGTGCCAGCAGCTCCTTCCAAGAGACCCAGTACTTC. Its translation is CASSSFQETQYF.

The J gene is TRBJ1-2, the V gene TRBV5-1; no reliable D call. CDR3 size: 13 residues. Germline CDR1 is SGHRS and CDR2 is YFSETQ. Trimming removed 0 bases at V and 2 bases at J, with 5 bases between. The CDR3 nucleotides are TGCGCCAGCAGCTTGGGCAGAAACTATGGCTACACCTTC. It translates to CASSLGRNYGYTF.

This clone occurred a few times. V usage is TRBV2 and J usage is TRBJ1-2; D possibly corresponds to TRBD1 (5 bases). The CDR3 is 13 amino acids. Trimming took off 7 bases at V and 4 bases at J, with 13 bases between the two ends. The germline CDR1 and CDR2 sequences are SNHLY and FYNNEI. The CDR3 nucleotides are TGTGCCAGCATCAGCCAGGGTGGCTATGGCTACACCTTC. It codes for CASISQGGYGYTF.

This clone was observed a few times. The chain has TRBV7-9 and TRBJ1-1; 8 bases are a match to TRBD1. V shed 4 bases, J shed 6 bases, and the junction held 10 bases outside the gene matches. Germline V CDR1 and CDR2: SEHNR, FQNEAQ (reference sequence). The CDR3 loop spans 15 amino acids. CDR3 sequence (DNA): TGTGCCAGCAGCTCCAGGACAGGGAGGAATGCTGAAGCTTTCTTT. It specifies CASSSRTGRNAEAFF.